This T cell receptor (beta chain) was obtained from a study of T cells in tuberculosis. Across the study: T cells were selected with CD1B tetramers loaded with glucose monomycolate.

Some clones are missing from TCRdb's copy, which holds only in-frame ones; the method was immunoSEQ multiplex PCR. This sample carries roughly 28,000 clones, 90% of them seen once, and the ten largest clones take 6% to 7%. Germline lookup yields CDR1 SNHLY and CDR2 FYNNEI. Deletions cut 6 bases from V and 15 bases from J, with 18 bases between. There are 12 residues in the CDR3. Broader study findings: GMM-specific TCRs were nearer to active tuberculosis alpha repertoires, suggesting expansion.

A word on this clone: Its antigen is still unknown.

This chain uses TRBV2 with TRBJ2-1; a possible D gene is TRBD2 (5 bases). Specimen: PBMCs. This TCR was recovered from a donor between 10 and 29 years old with latent tuberculosis or without tuberculosis infection. CDR3 in DNA: TGTGCCAGCAGCCAAACTAGTCCCCCTACGTTCTTC. Translation: CASSQTSPPTFF.